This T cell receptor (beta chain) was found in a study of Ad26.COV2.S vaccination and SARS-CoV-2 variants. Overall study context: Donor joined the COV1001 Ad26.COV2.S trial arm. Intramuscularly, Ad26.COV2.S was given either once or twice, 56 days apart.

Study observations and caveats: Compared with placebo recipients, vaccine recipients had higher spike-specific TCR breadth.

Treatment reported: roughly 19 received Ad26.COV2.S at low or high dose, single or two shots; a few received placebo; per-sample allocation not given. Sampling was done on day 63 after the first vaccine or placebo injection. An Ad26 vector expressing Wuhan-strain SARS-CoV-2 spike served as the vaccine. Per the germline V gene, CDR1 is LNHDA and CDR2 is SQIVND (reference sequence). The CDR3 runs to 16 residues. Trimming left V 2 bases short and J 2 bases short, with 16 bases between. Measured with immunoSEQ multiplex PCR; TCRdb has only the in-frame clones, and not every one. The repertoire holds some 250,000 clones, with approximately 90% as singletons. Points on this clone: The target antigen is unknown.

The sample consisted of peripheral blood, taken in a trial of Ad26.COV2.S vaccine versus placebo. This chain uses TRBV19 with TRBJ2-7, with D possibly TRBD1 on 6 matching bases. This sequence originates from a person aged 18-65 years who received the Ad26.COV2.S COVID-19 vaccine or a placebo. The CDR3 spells CASSISSGDRTYEQYF. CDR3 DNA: TGTGCCAGTAGTATAAGTTCAGGAGACAGGACCTACGAGCAGTACTTC.